The 29 T cell receptor beta chains below were found in one sample sequenced in a study of blood T cell repertoires in COVID-19. TCRdb keeps only in-frame clones here, not all; method: immunoSEQ multiplex PCR. Among 200,000 to 250,000 clones listed, approximately 85% were seen once. The specimen sequenced was peripheral blood. Every receptor here comes from a man aged 50 to 59 with COVID-19, enrolled during active disease.

V usage is TRBV10-3 and J usage is TRBJ2-3, with 9 bases fitting TRBD1. This CDR3 region has 14 residues. The V segment lost 4 bases and the J segment 6 bases; nucleotides outside the gene matches: 5. Germline-derived CDR1 and CDR2 are ENHRY and SYGVKD. CDR3 loop: CAISARDREDTQYF. In nucleotides, the CDR3 is TGTGCCATCAGTGCCCGGGACAGGGAGGATACGCAGTATTTT.

The genes are TRBV7-3 and TRBJ2-3; the match to TRBD2 covers 9 bases. Germline trimming cut 2 bases from V and 3 bases from J; bases unmatched to any gene: 3. Per the germline V gene, CDR1 is SGHTA and CDR2 is FQGTGA. The CDR3 is made up of 15 amino acids. CDR3 DNA sequence: TGTGCCAGCAGCTTATCGGCGGGGGGGACAGATACGCAGTATTTT. It encodes CASSLSAGGTDTQYF.

The chain is built from TRBV12-3 or TRBV12-4 and TRBJ2-5; possibly TRBD1 for D (6 bases). This CDR3 region has 12 residues. Trimming removed 4 bases from V and 3 bases from J, with 6 bases in between. The CDR3 loop reads CASSWTEETQYF. In DNA, the CDR3 is TGTGCCAGCAGTTGGACAGAAGAGACCCAGTACTTC.

This clone showed up just a few times. The chain has TRBV2 and TRBJ1-3; D not certain. The CDR3 runs to 11 residues. The germline gives CDR1 SNHLY, CDR2 FYNNEI. The germline V and J ends were trimmed by 6 bases and 9 bases, with 9 bases remaining between them. In nucleotides, the CDR3 is TGTGCCAGCAGCGGACTTGCCACCATATATTTT. This gives the protein CASSGLATIYF.

The chain employs TRBV5-1 and TRBJ1-5; weak D call: TRBD1 (5 bases). In germline, CDR1 is SGHRS, CDR2 YFSETQ. V was clipped by 5 bases and J by 4 bases, with 16 bases between them. The CDR3 is 15 amino acids. As DNA, the CDR3 is TGCGCCAGCAGTCCCGACGGGCAGGGTAATCAGCCCCAGCATTTT. This gives the protein CASSPDGQGNQPQHF.

This clone was counted a single time. The chain has TRBV24-1 and TRBJ2-5; 9 bases are a match to TRBD2. The germline V gene encodes CDR1 KGHDR and CDR2 SFDVKD. The CDR3 runs to 17 residues. J gave up 5 bases and V 3 bases, and 12 bases lay outside the gene matches. DNA for the CDR3: TGTGCCACCAGTGATCTGTGGTCGCGGGGGGGCCTTGAGACCCAGTACTTC. Translated: CATSDLWSRGGLETQYF.

V usage is TRBV7-9 and J usage is TRBJ1-6; D gene ambiguous. This CDR3 has 13 amino acids. V shed 4 bases and J shed 9 bases, with 10 bases lying between them. Germline V gene data show CDR1 as SEHNR and CDR2 as FQNEAQ (reference sequence). For the CDR3, the DNA is TGTGCCAGCAGCTCAGCAGCGGGTTCACCCCTCCACTTT. Encoded protein: CASSSAAGSPLHF.

The chain links TRBV24-1 to TRBJ2-2; 7 nucleotides match TRBD1. Germline loops: CDR1 KGHDR, CDR2 SFDVKD. The V and J ends lost 12 bases and 0 bases, in that order; junction bases with no gene match: 15. CDR3 length equals 17 residues. CDR3 nucleotides: TGTGCCTCTCACGGATATAACAGGGGAGCGAACACCGGGGAGCTGTTTTTT. This sequence encodes CASHGYNRGANTGELFF.

J is TRBJ1-5 and V is TRBV5-1, with D perhaps TRBD1 (5 bases). Trimming shortened V by 1 base and J by 2 bases, and 13 bases separated the two germline ends. Germline values: CDR1 SGHRS, CDR2 YFSETQ. CDR3 length: 16 amino acids. The CDR3 sequence: CASSLFGRDGNQPQHF. The CDR3, as DNA: TGCGCCAGCAGCTTGTTCGGCAGGGATGGCAATCAGCCCCAGCATTTT.

The rearrangement uses TRBV30 and TRBJ2-5, with 7 nucleotides matching TRBD1. Germline CDR1 reads GTSNPN; CDR2 reads SVGIG (reference sequence). V shed 4 bases and J 0 bases; nucleotides not matched to a gene: 2. The CDR3 has 13 amino acids. The CDR3 protein is CAWTGQNQETQYF. The CDR3 DNA follows: TGTGCCTGGACGGGACAGAACCAAGAGACCCAGTACTTC.

The rearrangement uses TRBV5-1 and TRBJ2-1; 8 nucleotides agree with TRBD2. V trimming: 1 base; J trimming: 6 bases; junction bases outside the gene matches: 12. CDR3 length: 17 residues. Germline CDR1 and CDR2: SGHRS and YFSETQ. The CDR3 DNA reads TGCGCCAGCAGCTTGAGTGGGACGGGACTAGTATTCAATGAGCAGTTCTTC. This codes for CASSLSGTGLVFNEQFF.

The V gene is TRBV29-1, the J gene TRBJ1-2; possible D gene TRBD1, 6 bases. Germline V gene data show CDR1 as SQVTM and CDR2 as ANQGSEA. The CDR3 runs to 14 residues. V was shortened by 5 bases and J by 1 base, with 14 bases between the two germline ends. The CDR3 loop is CSVLQGGLNYGYTF. Here the CDR3 DNA reads TGCAGCGTTCTACAGGGTGGCCTTAACTATGGCTACACCTTC. Full variable domain (missing parts from reference TRBV29-1 and TRBJ1-2): SAVISQKPSRDICQRGTSLTIQCQVDSQVTMMFWYRQQPGQSLTLIATANQGSEATYESGFVIDKFPISRPNLTFSTLTVSNMSPEDSSIYLCSVLQGGLNYGYTFGSGTRLTVV.

The chain joins TRBV20-1 to TRBJ2-3; D possibly corresponds to TRBD2 (6 bases). The CDR3 covers 14 residues. Germline values: CDR1 DFQATT, CDR2 SNEGSKA (reference sequence). Trimming shortened V by 3 bases and J by 0 bases, and 10 bases separated the two germline ends. The CDR3 bases are TGCAGTGCTAGTTCGGGGACTAGCACAGATACGCAGTATTTT. Encoded protein: CSASSGTSTDTQYF.

V and J are TRBV2 and TRBJ2-5; unclear D gene. Between the trimmed V and J ends, which lost 4 bases and 2 bases, there was a span of 8 bases. This CDR3 is 13 amino acids long. Germline values: CDR1 SNHLY, CDR2 FYNNEI. CDR3 protein: CASSARLQETQYF. The DNA of the CDR3 is TGTGCCAGCAGTGCGAGGCTTCAAGAGACCCAGTACTTC. Complete variable domain (other parts from reference TRBV2 and TRBJ2-5): EPEVTQTPSHQVTQMGQEVILRCVPISNHLYFYWYRQILGQKVEFLVSFYNNEISEKSEIFDDQFSVERPDGSNFTLKIRSTKLEDSAMYFCASSARLQETQYFGPGTRLLVL.

This chain uses TRBV11-2 with TRBJ1-6; D is unclear. Germline loops: CDR1 SGHAT, CDR2 FQNNGV. V was cut by 0 bases and J by 6 bases, with 9 bases left in between. The length of the CDR3 is 15 residues. The CDR3 spells CASSLDPGPNSPLHF. CDR3 sequence (DNA): TGTGCCAGCAGCTTAGATCCGGGTCCTAATTCACCCCTCCACTTT.

This clone was counted a single time. The gene calls are TRBV5-1 and TRBJ2-7, with 7 bases identical to TRBD2. V lost 0 bases to trimming and J lost 6 bases; unmatched junction nucleotides: 12. This CDR3 region has 16 residues. Germline CDR1 and CDR2: SGHRS and YFSETQ. The CDR3 reads CASSLGASGPRSEQYF. The CDR3 DNA reads as TGCGCCAGCAGCTTGGGGGCTAGCGGACCTAGGAGCGAGCAGTACTTC.

This chain connects TRBV6-2 or TRBV6-3 to TRBJ1-1; D remains unclear. Germline loops: CDR1 MNHEY, CDR2 SVGEGT. Trimming cost V 2 bases and J 5 bases, with 6 bases left between them. The CDR3 contains 12 residues. DNA of the CDR3: TGTGCCAGCAGTTACCCAGATACTGAAGCTTTCTTT. Translation: CASSYPDTEAFF.

A remark on this clone: A read error may account for a junction end that differs from germline. The rearrangement uses TRBV7-7 and TRBJ1-1; D ambiguous. In germline, CDR1 is SSHAT, CDR2 FNYEAQ (reference sequence). This CDR3 is 17 amino acids long. The CDR3 sequence: CASSPSLEVEWDTEAFF. CDR3 bases: TGTGCTAGCAGCCCAAGCTTGGAGGTAGAGTGGGACACTGAAGCTTTCTTT.

The chain has TRBV6-2 or TRBV6-3 and TRBJ2-1; 10 bases are shared with TRBD2. The J segment lost 5 bases and the V segment lost 4 bases, leaving 11 bases of the junction unmatched. The CDR3 consists of 17 residues. Germline CDR1 and CDR2: MNHEY and SVGEGT. CDR3 sequence reads: CASSFANGLADNNEQFF. DNA of the CDR3: TGTGCCAGCAGTTTCGCGAACGGACTAGCGGATAACAATGAGCAGTTCTTC.

The V gene is TRBV24-1, the J gene TRBJ2-3; the match to TRBD1 covers 8 bases. J gave up 0 bases and V 3 bases, and 4 bases lay outside the gene matches. CDR1 KGHDR and CDR2 SFDVKD come from the germline V gene. This CDR3 is 16 amino acids long. The CDR3 region has the DNA TGTGCCACCAGTGATCCCAGGGGGCCGAGCACAGATACGCAGTATTTT. Its translation: CATSDPRGPSTDTQYF.

This chain connects TRBV15 to TRBJ2-1; 12 bases are a match to TRBD2. This CDR3 spans 15 amino acids. Germline V gene data show CDR1 as LNHNV and CDR2 as YYDKDF (reference sequence). V was clipped by 8 bases and J by 6 bases; unmatched bases: 8. CDR3 sequence: CATASGGGRPNEQFF. For the CDR3, the DNA is TGTGCCACCGCTAGCGGGGGGGGCCGCCCCAATGAGCAGTTCTTC.

This clone was found a few times. This chain uses TRBV18 with TRBJ1-1; 11 bases agree with TRBD1. Germline CDR1 is KGHSH and CDR2 is LQKENI. With 3 bases clipped from V and 4 bases from J, the junction kept 4 bases outside the gene matches. The CDR3 runs to 15 residues. CDR3 DNA: TGTGCCAGCTCACCCGGACAGGGGGCGCGCACTGAAGCTTTCTTT. This codes for CASSPGQGARTEAFF.

The rearrangement uses TRBV4-3 and TRBJ2-1; 16 positions agree with TRBD2. This CDR3 has 16 residues. V lost 1 base to trimming and J lost 12 bases; unmatched junction nucleotides: 6. Germline V gene sequence: CDR1 LGHNA, CDR2 YSLEER. CDR3 in DNA: TGCGCCAGCAGCCAAGGGACCGGGACTAGCGGGGGGGGGCAGTTCTTC. This gives the protein CASSQGTGTSGGGQFF.

This clone was recorded only once. The CDR3 is CASSLMRGAVREKLFF. The CDR3 DNA reads as TGTGCCAGCAGCTTAATGCGGGGCGCCGTCAGGGAAAAACTGTTTTTT. The gene calls are TRBV13 and TRBJ1-4, with a possible D match to TRBD1 (5 bases). Germline V gene data show CDR1 as PRHDT and CDR2 as FYEKMQ (reference sequence). Between the trimmed V and J ends, which lost 2 bases and 8 bases, there was a span of 18 bases. The CDR3 has 16 amino acids.

The chain has TRBV2 and TRBJ1-2, with TRBD1 as a possible D gene (6 bases). Germline V lookup: CDR1 SNHLY, CDR2 FYNNEI. Trimming removed 5 bases at V and 0 bases at J, with 13 bases between. This CDR3 is built from 15 residues. CDR3: CASSIDRLANYGYTF. CDR3 coding DNA: TGTGCCAGCAGTATTGACAGGTTAGCTAACTATGGCTACACCTTC.

The chain carries TRBV7-8 and TRBJ1-1; unclear D gene. This CDR3 comprises 15 residues. Germline values: CDR1 SGHVS, CDR2 FQNEAQ. V was clipped by 0 bases and J by 2 bases, with 10 bases between them. CDR3 protein: CASSLAPGANTEAFF. Here the CDR3 DNA reads TGTGCCAGCAGCTTAGCGCCGGGAGCCAACACTGAAGCTTTCTTT.

V usage is TRBV6-5 and J usage is TRBJ1-4; 9 nucleotides match TRBD1. Germline V lookup: CDR1 MNHEY, CDR2 SVGAGI. This CDR3 has 12 residues. V lost 5 bases to trimming and J lost 12 bases; unmatched junction nucleotides: 4. The CDR3: CASSTGGVQLFF. The CDR3 region has the DNA TGTGCCAGCAGTACAGGGGGCGTCCAACTGTTTTTT.

The rearrangement links TRBV5-4 to TRBJ2-3; 8 bases map to TRBD2. This CDR3 contains 15 residues. CDR1 and CDR2 from the germline V gene are SGHNT and YYREEE (reference sequence). V lost 4 bases to trimming and J lost 0 bases; unmatched junction nucleotides: 4. CDR3 DNA sequence: TGTGCCAGCAGCCAACGGACTAGCAGCACAGATACGCAGTATTTT. This gives the protein CASSQRTSSTDTQYF.

The chain combines TRBV11-3 with TRBJ2-1; perhaps TRBD2 as D (7 bases). Trimming took off 1 base at V and 4 bases at J, with 11 bases between the two ends. The germline CDR1 and CDR2 sequences are SGHNT and YENEEA. CDR3 length: 15 residues. CDR3 residues: CASSLVAGAYNEQFF. The CDR3 bases are TGTGCCAGCAGCTTAGTGGCGGGGGCTTACAATGAGCAGTTCTTC.